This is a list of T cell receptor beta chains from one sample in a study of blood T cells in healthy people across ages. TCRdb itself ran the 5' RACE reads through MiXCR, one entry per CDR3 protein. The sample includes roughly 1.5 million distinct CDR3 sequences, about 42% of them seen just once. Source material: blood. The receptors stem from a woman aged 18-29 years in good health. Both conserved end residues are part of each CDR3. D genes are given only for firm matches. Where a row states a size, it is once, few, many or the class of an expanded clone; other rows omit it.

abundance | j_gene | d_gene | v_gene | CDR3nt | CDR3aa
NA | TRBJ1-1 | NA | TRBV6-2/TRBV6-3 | TGTGCCAGCAGTTGGGTCAGCCCTAACACTGAAGCTTTCTTT | CASSWVSPNTEAFF
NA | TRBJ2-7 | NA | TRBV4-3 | TGCGCCAGCAGCCAAGACAGGGGCTACAAGCAGTACTTC | CASSQDRGYKQYF
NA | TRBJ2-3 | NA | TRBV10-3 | TGTGCCATCGAGTCCGGGCAGGGGTACACAGATACGCAGTATTTT | CAIESGQGYTDTQYF
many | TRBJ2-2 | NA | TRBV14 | TGTGCCAGCAGCCAGGACTGGAACACCGGGGAGCTGTTTTTT | CASSQDWNTGELFF
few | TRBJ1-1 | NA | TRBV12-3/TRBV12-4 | TGTGCCAGTAGTTTCCCCAAGGAAAGGGGTTTGAACACTGAAGCTTTCTTT | CASSFPKERGLNTEAFF
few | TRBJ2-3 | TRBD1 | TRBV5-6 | TGTGCCAGCAGCTGGACCGGGACAGTTGCCACAGATACGCAGTATTTT | CASSWTGTVATDTQYF
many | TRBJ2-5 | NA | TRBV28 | TGTGCCAGCAGTTCTCTTCCTCGAGTCTGGGATGAGCAGTACTTC | CASSSLPRVWDEQYF
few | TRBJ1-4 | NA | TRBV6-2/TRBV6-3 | TGTGCCTCCCGGAGACGAGACAGAGCAACTAATGAAAAACTGTTTTTT | CASRRRDRATNEKLFF
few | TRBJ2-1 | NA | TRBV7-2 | TGTGCCAGCAGCTTAGACGGGCGTTACAATGAGCAGTTCTTC | CASSLDGRYNEQFF
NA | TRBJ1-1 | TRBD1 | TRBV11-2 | TGTGCCAGCAGCTGGGGGACAGGTTCCAGGGACACTGAAGCTTTCTTT | CASSWGTGSRDTEAFF
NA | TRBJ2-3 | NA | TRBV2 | TGTGCCGGCAAGACGGTCTTCACAGATACGCAGTATTTT | CAGKTVFTDTQYF
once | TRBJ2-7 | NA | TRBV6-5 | TGTGCCAGCAGTTACAACGGGGGCGCCTCGGGCGAGCAGTACTTC | CASSYNGGASGEQYF
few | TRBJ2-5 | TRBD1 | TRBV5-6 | TGTGCCAGCAGCCCCGGACAGGGAACGAGGTATGGAGAGACCCAGTACTTC | CASSPGQGTRYGETQYF
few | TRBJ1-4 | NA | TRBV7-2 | TGTGCCAGCAGCTTAGCGGGGCCCGAAAAACTGTTTTTT | CASSLAGPEKLFF
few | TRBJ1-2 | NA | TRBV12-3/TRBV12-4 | TGTGCCAGCAGACGTGGTGGGCAGGCCTATGGCTACACCTTC | CASRRGGQAYGYTF
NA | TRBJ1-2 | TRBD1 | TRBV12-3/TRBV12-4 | TGTGCCAGCAGTTTAAGCGACAGGGGGGCTGGCTACACCTTC | CASSLSDRGAGYTF
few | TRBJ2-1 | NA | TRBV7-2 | TGTGCCAGCAGCTTAGGGTCCACAGGGATTACCGCTCTCTCCTACAATGAGCAGTTCTTC | CASSLGSTGITALSYNEQFF
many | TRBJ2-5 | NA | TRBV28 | TGTGCCAGCAGTTTTCAGGGGCATCAAGAGACCCAGTACTTC | CASSFQGHQETQYF
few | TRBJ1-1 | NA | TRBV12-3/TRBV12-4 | TGTGCCAGCAGGCCGGGGCCACACGGACCCATGAACACTGAAGCTTTCTTT | CASRPGPHGPMNTEAFF
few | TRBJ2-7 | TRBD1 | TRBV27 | TGTGCCAGCAGTTTATCCATGGGACAGGGAGTATACGAGCAGTACTTC | CASSLSMGQGVYEQYF
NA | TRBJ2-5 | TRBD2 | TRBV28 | TGTGCCAGCAGTTCGTATAGCGGGGCCTTTCAAGAGACCCAGTACTTC | CASSSYSGAFQETQYF
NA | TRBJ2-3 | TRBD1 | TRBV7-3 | TGTGCCAGCAGCTTAACGGGGACAGTCACAGATACGCAGTATTTT | CASSLTGTVTDTQYF
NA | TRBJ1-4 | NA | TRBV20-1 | TGCAGTGCTCCCACAGGGTGGAATGAAAAACTGTTTTTT | CSAPTGWNEKLFF
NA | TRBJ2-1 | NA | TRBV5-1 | TGCGCCAGCGGATTGCCCAGCTCCTACAATGAGCAGTTCTTC | CASGLPSSYNEQFF
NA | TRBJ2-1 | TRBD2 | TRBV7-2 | TGTGCCAGCAGCCCTCGGACTAGCGGGGGCCCTAGTTCTGGTGAGCAGTTCTTC | CASSPRTSGGPSSGEQFF
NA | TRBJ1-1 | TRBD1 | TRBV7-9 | TGTGCCAGCAGCTTCCAGGGGGTGATGAACACTGAAGCTTTCTTT | CASSFQGVMNTEAFF
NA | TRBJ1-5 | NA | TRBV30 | TGTGCCTGGTTGGAGGGAGGGGTACAGCCCCAGCATTTT | CAWLEGGVQPQHF
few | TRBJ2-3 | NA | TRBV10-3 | TGTGCCACCCAGAGGGTTCAGGCGACAGATACGCAGTATTTT | CATQRVQATDTQYF